This record covers a single T cell receptor (beta chain). PCR primers comprised 60 Vbeta and 13 Jbeta primers. Measured with immunoSEQ multiplex PCR; TCRdb has only the in-frame clones, and not every one. The sample lists 210,000 or so clones; about 80% were seen once. The record originates from a study of cytomegalovirus exposure and HLA in healthy donors. Germline CDR1 GTSNPN, CDR2 SVGIG (reference sequence). The CDR3 is made up of 11 amino acids. Trimming at V came to 3 bases and at J to 11 bases, leaving 5 bases not matched to a gene. The receptor was derived from a woman between 50 and 59 years old in good health and CMV-seropositive. The sample comprised PBMCs. The V call is TRBV30, the J call TRBJ1-2; 8 bases fit TRBD1. The CDR3 is CAWRQGARYTF. CDR3 coding DNA: TGTGCCTGGAGGCAGGGGGCCAGGTACACCTTC.